This TCR beta chain stems from a study of CXCR3-negative and CXCR3-positive naive CD8 T cells. Study as a whole: Overall TRB read output was 120 million to 150 million, and each library contained about 1.5 +/- 0.3 million reads. Study outcomes and limitations: Because surface CD5 did not distinguish the naive subsets, TCR strength was inferred from TRB CDR3 properties. TRBV-TRBJ usage was alike in naive CXCR3-negative and CXCR3-positive cells but differed in memory cells.

Libraries of TRB cDNA were made by 5' RACE and carried UMIs. TCRdb re-called the 5' RACE reads; every CDR3 protein appears as one record, without DNA. This sample's table reports roughly 40,000 distinct CDR3 sequences. A remark on this clonotype: What it binds is not known.

Germline V gene sequence: CDR1 SEHNR, CDR2 FQNEAQ (reference sequence). This CDR3 has 15 residues. This clonotype originated in a human donor in good health. Some clones in this sample may be carry-over from other donors' samples. The sample comprised memory CD8+ T cells from blood. The chain has TRBV7-9 and TRBJ2-5. This chain's CDR3 is CASSLRDWRSETQYF.